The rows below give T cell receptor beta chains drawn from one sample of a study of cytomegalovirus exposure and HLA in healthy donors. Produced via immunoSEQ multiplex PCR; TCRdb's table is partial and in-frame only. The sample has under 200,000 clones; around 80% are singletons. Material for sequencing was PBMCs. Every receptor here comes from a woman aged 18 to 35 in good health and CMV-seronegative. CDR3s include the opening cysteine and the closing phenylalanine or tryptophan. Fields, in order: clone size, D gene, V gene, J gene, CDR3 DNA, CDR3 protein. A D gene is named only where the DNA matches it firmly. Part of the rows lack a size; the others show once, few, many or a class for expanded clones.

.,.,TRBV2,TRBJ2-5,TGTGCCAGCTTAGGAGCGGCCACTCAAGAGACCCAGTACTTC,CASLGAATQETQYF
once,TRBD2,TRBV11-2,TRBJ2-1,TGTGCCAGCAGCTTAGTTCATCCGGGACTAGCATTCCATGAGCAGTTCTTC,CASSLVHPGLAFHEQFF
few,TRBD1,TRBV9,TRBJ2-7,TGTGCCAGCAGCGTAGCTACGTGGGACAGGGGTTCCGAGCAGTACTTC,CASSVATWDRGSEQYF
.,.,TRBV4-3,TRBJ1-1,TGCGCCAGCAGCCAAGGCGTCTCGGGGGGAGTTGAAGCTTTCTTT,CASSQGVSGGVEAFF
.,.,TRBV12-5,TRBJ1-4,TGTGCTAGTGGTTTAATTTTAGGACCGGCAGGGAGGAACGAAAAACTGTTTTTT,CASGLILGPAGRNEKLFF
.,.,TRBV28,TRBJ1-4,TGTGCCAGCAGTCGGGGGGGGGCGACTAATGAAAAACTGTTTTTT,CASSRGGATNEKLFF
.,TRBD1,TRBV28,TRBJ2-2,TGTGCCAGCGAGCGACAGGGATGGGCCGGGGAGCTGTTTTTT,CASERQGWAGELFF
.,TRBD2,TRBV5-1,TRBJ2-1,TGCGCCAGCAGCTCCTTAGCGGGAGAGGAGTATGAGCAGTTCTTC,CASSSLAGEEYEQFF
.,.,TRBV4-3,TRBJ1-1,TGCGCCAGCAGCCAATACACTGGACTTAACACTGAAGCTTTCTTT,CASSQYTGLNTEAFF
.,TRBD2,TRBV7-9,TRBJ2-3,TGTTCCAGCAGATACGGGACTAGCGGGAGGACAGATACGCAGTATTTT,CSSRYGTSGRTDTQYF
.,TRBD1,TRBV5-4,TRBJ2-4,TGTGCCAGCAGCGGAACGACAGGGCAAAACATTCAGTACTTC,CASSGTTGQNIQYF
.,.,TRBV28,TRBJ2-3,TGTGCCAGCAGTCCCAGTCCAGATACGCAGTATTTT,CASSPSPDTQYF
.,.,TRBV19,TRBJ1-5,TGTGCCAGCCAGATTTTTAGCGGCAATCAGCCCCAGCATTTT,CASQIFSGNQPQHF
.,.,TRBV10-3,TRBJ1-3,TGTGCCATCAGTGAGTCTAATAGAAACACCATATATTTT,CAISESNRNTIYF
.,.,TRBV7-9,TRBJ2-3,TGTTCCAGCAGCTTAGGGCTTGGAGGGACGACAGATACGCAGTATTTT,CSSSLGLGGTTDTQYF
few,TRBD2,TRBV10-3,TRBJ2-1,TGTGCCATCAAGACTAGCGGGACCACCTACAATGAGCAGTTCTTC,CAIKTSGTTYNEQFF
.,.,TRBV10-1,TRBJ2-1,TGCGCCAGCAGTGGCGGCAGCTTCTTC,CASSGGSFF
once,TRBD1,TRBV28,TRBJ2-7,TGTGCCAGCAGTTCGACAGGGGTTAGCTCCTACGAGCAGTACTTC,CASSSTGVSSYEQYF
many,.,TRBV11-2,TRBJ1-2,TGTGCCAGCAGCTTCCGGGGAGGCTACACCTTC,CASSFRGGYTF
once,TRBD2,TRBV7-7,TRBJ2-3,TGTGCTAGCAGCTCGGGACTAGCGGGAGATACGCAGTATTTT,CASSSGLAGDTQYF
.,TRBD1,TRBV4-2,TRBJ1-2,TGTGCCAGCAGCCAGGGGGGACAGGGGTACTATGGCTACACCTTC,CASSQGGQGYYGYTF
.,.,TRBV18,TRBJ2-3,TGTGCCAGCTCACCCCCGGGTTCCCCTGACCCGCAGTATTTT,CASSPPGSPDPQYF
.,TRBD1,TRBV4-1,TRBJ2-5,TGCGCCAGCAGCCGCCTCCTCCAGGGGGCAGGGACCCAGTACTTC,CASSRLLQGAGTQYF